Listed below are T cell receptor beta chains from one sample, sequenced in a study of glioma-infiltrating T cells. TCRdb ran MiXCR on the multiplex PCR reads and lists one entry per CDR3 protein. Of 150,000 to 200,000 distinct CDR3 sequences listed, 32% are singletons. Material for sequencing was glioma tissue, nonneoplastic brain tissue, or PBMCs (not recorded which). Source of these receptors: a human donor with low-grade glioma or glioblastoma, undergoing nonglioma brain surgery, or in good health (not recorded which). The CDR3 runs from the conserved cysteine through the conserved F or W. Each record gives: J gene, D gene, clone size, V gene, CDR3 DNA, CDR3 protein. The D gene is left open where the match is weak. A row's size may be missing; if present it is once, few, many or a size class.

J: TRBJ1-5; D: NA; size: NA; V: TRBV29-1; DNA: TGCAGCGTCAAGGAAAATAGCAATCAGGCCCAGCATTTT; CDR3: CSVKENSNQAQHF
J: TRBJ2-7; D: NA; size: many; V: TRBV4-1; DNA: TGCGCCAGCAGCCAAGCCCCAGGGGAAGTATACGAGCAGTACTTC; CDR3: CASSQAPGEVYEQYF
J: TRBJ2-7; D: TRBD2; size: many; V: TRBV7-3; DNA: TGTGCCAGCAGCTCTAGCGGGAATTCCTACGAGCAGTACTTC; CDR3: CASSSSGNSYEQYF
J: TRBJ1-1; D: NA; size: many; V: TRBV28; DNA: TGTGCCAGCAGAGGGGGGTACATGAACACTGAAGCTTTCTTT; CDR3: CASRGGYMNTEAFF
J: TRBJ2-2; D: TRBD1; size: NA; V: TRBV24-1; DNA: TGTGCCGCCCGGGGACAGGGGGACACCGGGGAGCTGTTTTTT; CDR3: CAARGQGDTGELFF
J: TRBJ2-3; D: NA; size: many; V: TRBV7-2; DNA: TGTGCCAGCAGCTCGGTACAGCCAGATACGCAGTATTTT; CDR3: CASSSVQPDTQYF
J: TRBJ2-7; D: NA; size: many; V: TRBV7-2; DNA: TGTGCCAGCAGCCCCACAGGTCCTAGCTCCTACGAGCAGTACTTC; CDR3: CASSPTGPSSYEQYF
J: TRBJ2-5; D: TRBD1; size: many; V: TRBV20-1; DNA: TGCAGTGCTAGAGAGAGGGACAGGGGCCCCCTAACCCAGTACTTC; CDR3: CSARERDRGPLTQYF
J: TRBJ2-3; D: TRBD2; size: few; V: TRBV3-1; DNA: TGTGCCAGCAGCCAACGAGGGACTAGCGGAGGCCCGGGAGCAGATACGCAGTATTTT; CDR3: CASSQRGTSGGPGADTQYF
J: TRBJ1-5; D: NA; size: many; V: TRBV6-2/TRBV6-3; DNA: TGTGCCAGCAGTTACGGCGGTCCGGGGTCGAATCAGCCCCAGCATTTT; CDR3: CASSYGGPGSNQPQHF
J: TRBJ2-2; D: NA; size: NA; V: TRBV7-2; DNA: TGTGCCAGCAGCTCAGGGGTAGGAAACACCGGGGAGCTGTTTTTT; CDR3: CASSSGVGNTGELFF
J: TRBJ1-1; D: NA; size: NA; V: TRBV12-3/TRBV12-4; DNA: TGTGCCAGCACCTTATTAGGGGGTGGAACTGAAGCTTTCTTT; CDR3: CASTLLGGGTEAFF
J: TRBJ2-1; D: TRBD2; size: many; V: TRBV7-2; DNA: TGTGCCAGCAGCTTATCCCCTAGCGGGAGTTCTGAGCAGTTCTTC; CDR3: CASSLSPSGSSEQFF
J: TRBJ1-5; D: TRBD1; size: many; V: TRBV6-4; DNA: TGTGCCAGGGAGGGACAGGGCTGCAATCAGCCCCAGCATTTT; CDR3: CAREGQGCNQPQHF
J: TRBJ2-7; D: NA; size: many; V: TRBV15; DNA: TGTGCCACCAGCAGAGATCGGGGACACTCCTACGAGCAGTACTTC; CDR3: CATSRDRGHSYEQYF
J: TRBJ1-1; D: NA; size: many; V: TRBV4-2; DNA: TGTGCCAGCAGCCAAGATGGTGCGAACACTGAAGCTTTCTTT; CDR3: CASSQDGANTEAFF
J: TRBJ1-2; D: NA; size: many; V: TRBV27; DNA: TGTGCCAGCGGCGTAATGAACTATGGCTACACCTTC; CDR3: CASGVMNYGYTF
J: TRBJ1-1; D: NA; size: many; V: TRBV4-3; DNA: TGCGCCAGCAGCCAAGCCTTCCGGGCGCAAAGGCAGACTGAAGCTTTCTTT; CDR3: CASSQAFRAQRQTEAFF
J: TRBJ2-5; D: NA; size: many; V: TRBV20-1; DNA: TGCAGTGCTAGAGGAATTGCCGGGACCCAGTACTTC; CDR3: CSARGIAGTQYF
J: TRBJ2-1; D: TRBD2; size: many; V: TRBV15; DNA: TGTGCCACCAGCAGAGGGACTAGCGGGCGCTACAATGAGCAGTTCTTC; CDR3: CATSRGTSGRYNEQFF
J: TRBJ1-2; D: NA; size: NA; V: TRBV5-6; DNA: TGTGCCAGCAGGACACAGGGTTTTTCGAACTATGGCTACACCTTC; CDR3: CASRTQGFSNYGYTF
J: TRBJ2-4; D: NA; size: few; V: TRBV11-2; DNA: TGTGCCAGCAGCTCAGACCTACTAACCATTCAGTACTTC; CDR3: CASSSDLLTIQYF
J: TRBJ2-7; D: NA; size: NA; V: TRBV19; DNA: TGTGCCAGTAGTAGTCAGGGTTGGAGGGGCCACTACGAGCAGTACTTC; CDR3: CASSSQGWRGHYEQYF
J: TRBJ2-5; D: NA; size: many; V: TRBV7-9; DNA: TGTGCCAGCAGCAAGGGGACACCAGAGACCCAGTACTTC; CDR3: CASSKGTPETQYF
J: TRBJ1-5; D: NA; size: NA; V: TRBV28; DNA: TGTGCCAGCAGCCTTTTGGGACAAGGTGACAATCAGCCCCAGCATTTT; CDR3: CASSLLGQGDNQPQHF
J: TRBJ2-3; D: NA; size: many; V: TRBV4-1; DNA: TGCGCCAGCAGCCGCCTTCCCACCCGGGCAGATACGCAGTATTTT; CDR3: CASSRLPTRADTQYF
J: TRBJ2-2; D: TRBD1; size: many; V: TRBV6-5; DNA: TGTGCCAGCAGTTACACCTCACCCGGGACAGACTTGAACACCGGGGAGCTGTTTTTT; CDR3: CASSYTSPGTDLNTGELFF
J: TRBJ2-7; D: TRBD2; size: NA; V: TRBV5-4; DNA: TGTGCCACCCGGCGACGCTTCCGAGCGGGAGGGCAGGTCGAGCAGTACTTC; CDR3: CATRRRFRAGGQVEQYF
J: TRBJ2-3; D: NA; size: many; V: TRBV29-1; DNA: TGCAGCGTAGGAGATACGCAGTATTTT; CDR3: CSVGDTQYF
J: TRBJ1-1; D: NA; size: NA; V: TRBV19; DNA: TGTGCCAGTAGTATGAACCCTAACAGGGTCGCAGCTTTCTTT; CDR3: CASSMNPNRVAAFF
J: TRBJ2-3; D: NA; size: many; V: TRBV28; DNA: TGTGCCAGCAGTTGGGTTATTACTAGCACAGATACGCAGTATTTT; CDR3: CASSWVITSTDTQYF
J: TRBJ2-3; D: TRBD2; size: many; V: TRBV7-2; DNA: TGTGCCAGCTCGCCAGCTAGCGGGATCACAGATACGCAGTATTTT; CDR3: CASSPASGITDTQYF
J: TRBJ2-3; D: TRBD2; size: NA; V: TRBV4-1; DNA: TGCGCCAGCAGCCAAGGTATAGCGGGAGCGCCAGGGAGAGATACGCAGTATTTT; CDR3: CASSQGIAGAPGRDTQYF
J: TRBJ2-3; D: NA; size: many; V: TRBV28; DNA: TGTGCCAGCAGTTTTTTCGGGACTAGCACAGATACGCAGTATTTT; CDR3: CASSFFGTSTDTQYF
J: TRBJ1-2; D: NA; size: NA; V: TRBV7-3; DNA: TGTGCCAGCATCATCGAACGGAGCTATGGCTACACCTTC; CDR3: CASIIERSYGYTF
J: TRBJ2-5; D: NA; size: many; V: TRBV28; DNA: TGTGCCAGCAGCCCGAGACTAGGGGGGCAGGAGACCCAGTACTTC; CDR3: CASSPRLGGQETQYF
J: TRBJ2-7; D: TRBD1; size: many; V: TRBV7-9; DNA: TGTGCCAGCAGCCCAGAGGGGACAGTCAAATACGAGCAGTACTTC; CDR3: CASSPEGTVKYEQYF
J: TRBJ2-7; D: NA; size: many; V: TRBV28; DNA: TGTGCCAGCAGTTTAAGGGATTCCCACGAGCAGTACTTC; CDR3: CASSLRDSHEQYF
J: TRBJ2-3; D: NA; size: NA; V: TRBV5-1; DNA: TGCGCCAGCAGCTTGGCCTGGACCTATACGCAGTATTTT; CDR3: CASSLAWTYTQYF